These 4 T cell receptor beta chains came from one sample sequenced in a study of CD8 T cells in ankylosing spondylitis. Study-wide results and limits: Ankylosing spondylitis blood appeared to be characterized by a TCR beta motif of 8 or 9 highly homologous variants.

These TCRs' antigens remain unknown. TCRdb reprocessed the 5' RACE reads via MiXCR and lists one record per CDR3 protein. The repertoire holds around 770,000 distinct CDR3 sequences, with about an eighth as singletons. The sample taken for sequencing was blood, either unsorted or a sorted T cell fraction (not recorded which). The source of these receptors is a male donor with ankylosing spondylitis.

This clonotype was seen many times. The DNA of the CDR3 is TGCGCCAGCACCCGGGGGACAGGGGGCACTGAAGCTTTCTTT. Amino acid sequence: CASTRGTGGTEAFF. The V call is TRBV5-1, the J call TRBJ1-1; 11 nucleotides match TRBD1. CDR3 size: 14 residues. Trimming at V came to 6 bases and at J to 4 bases, leaving 5 bases not matched to a gene. CDR1 and CDR2 from the germline V gene are SGHRS and YFSETQ.

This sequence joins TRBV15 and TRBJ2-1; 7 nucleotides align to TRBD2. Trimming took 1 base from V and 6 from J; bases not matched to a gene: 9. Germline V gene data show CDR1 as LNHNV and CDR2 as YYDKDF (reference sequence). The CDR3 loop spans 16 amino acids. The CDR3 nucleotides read TGTGCCACCAGCAGAGGAAGGACTAGAGGACTCAATGAGCAGTTCTTC. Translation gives CATSRGRTRGLNEQFF.

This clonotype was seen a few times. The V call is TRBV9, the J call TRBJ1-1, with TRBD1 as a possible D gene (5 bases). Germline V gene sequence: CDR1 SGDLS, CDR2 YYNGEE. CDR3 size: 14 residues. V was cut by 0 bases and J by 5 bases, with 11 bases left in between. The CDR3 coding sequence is TGTGCCAGCAGCGTAGATGTGGGGGGGACTGAAGCTTTCTTT. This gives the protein CASSVDVGGTEAFF.

CDR3 sequence (DNA): TGTGCCAGCAGGGCGGAGTCGGGGTATAATTCACCCCTCCACTTT. This gives the protein CASRAESGYNSPLHF. The chain is built from TRBV12-3 or TRBV12-4 and TRBJ1-6; D not certain. The CDR3 is made up of 15 amino acids. V gave up 6 bases and J gave up 4 bases, with 13 bases separating them.